Listed here are 25 T cell receptor beta chains from one sample, sequenced in a study of regulatory T cells in long-lasting Graves disease. The time point was: newly diagnosed GD, antithyroid drugs for less than 3 months. The authors made the TCR library using RNA they extracted from PBMCs. Combining iRepertoire HTBI primers with Arm-PCR of CDR3 regions, the authors built TCR beta libraries. Each CDR3 protein gets one entry after TCRdb re-called the multiplex PCR reads with MiXCR. The sample includes around 450,000 distinct CDR3 sequences, more than 13% seen only once; the top ten take approximately 16%. Another study also made use of these data, one on T cells in Graves' hyperthyroidism and ophthalmopathy.

The source was peripheral blood mononuclear cells (PBMCs), collected at new diagnosis, from a patient treated with antithyroid drugs. The receptors stem from a woman aged 30 to 39 with Graves disease.

The chain has TRBV28 and TRBJ1-2; TRBD1 might be the D (6 bases). Trimming removed 2 bases from V and 10 bases from J, with 14 bases in between. The CDR3 consists of 13 residues. Germline CDR1 reads MDHEN; CDR2 reads SYDVKM. The CDR3 sequence is CASSLVRGADYTF. The CDR3 DNA follows: TGTGCCAGCAGTTTAGTCCGGGGGGCGGACTACACCTTC.

V is TRBV7-2 and J is TRBJ1-4; no reliable D call. The CDR3 runs to 15 residues. Looked up from germline, CDR1 is SGHTA and CDR2 is FQGNSA. Trimming removed 6 bases from V and 0 bases from J, with 11 bases in between. The CDR3 here is CASRLAAATNEKLFF. In DNA form, the CDR3 reads TGTGCCAGCAGGTTGGCAGCCGCAACTAATGAAAAACTGTTTTTT.

The table lists this clonotype with many counts. The chain has TRBV18 and TRBJ2-7; TRBD2 aligns across 9 bases. This CDR3 is built from 13 residues. Losses at the gene ends were 5 bases for V and 7 bases for J; bases not matched to a gene: 6. Germline assignment: CDR1 KGHSH and CDR2 LQKENI. CDR3 protein: CASSTSGSGEQYF. In nucleotides, the CDR3 is TGTGCCAGCTCAACTAGCGGGTCGGGGGAGCAGTACTTC.

This clonotype was counted at least ten times. The J gene is TRBJ2-2, the V gene TRBV11-2, with 9 bases lining up with TRBD1. The CDR3 consists of 15 residues. Germline V lookup: CDR1 SGHAT, CDR2 FQNNGV. After removal of 5 bases from V and 4 bases from J, the junction contained 5 bases not matched to a gene. CDR3 DNA sequence: TGTGCCAGCAGCCCCGGGACAGGGAGCACCGGGGAGCTGTTTTTT. It is translated as CASSPGTGSTGELFF.

This clonotype was observed a few times. This sequence joins TRBV7-9 and TRBJ2-2; D is unresolved. Trimming stripped 2 bases from V and 4 bases from J, with 11 bases between. The germline V gene has CDR1 SEHNR and CDR2 FQNEAQ (reference sequence). The CDR3 runs to 15 residues. The DNA of the CDR3 is TGTGCCAGCAGCTTAAGGACGACTCCCACCGGGGAGCTGTTTTTT. Translation: CASSLRTTPTGELFF.

This clonotype was seen at least ten times. The chain uses TRBV5-1 and TRBJ2-1; 14 positions match TRBD2. CDR3 length: 16 residues. With 3 bases clipped from V and 4 bases from J, the junction kept 3 bases outside the gene matches. The V gene's germline CDR1 is SGHRS and CDR2 YFSETQ. This chain's CDR3 is CASSSGLAGEYNEQFF. CDR3 in DNA: TGCGCCAGCAGCTCGGGACTAGCGGGGGAATACAATGAGCAGTTCTTC. Combining the CDR3 with reference TRBV5-1 and TRBJ2-1 gives the whole variable domain KAGVTQTPRYLIKTRGQQVTLSCSPISGHRSVSWYQQTPGQGLQFLFEYFSETQRNKGNFPGRFSGRQFSNSRSEMNVSTLELGDSALYLCASSSGLAGEYNEQFFGPGTRLTVL.

At least ten counts were recorded for this clonotype. The gene calls are TRBV3-1 and TRBJ2-4, with D possibly being TRBD1 or TRBD2 (5 bases each). This CDR3 has 14 amino acids. The V end was cut by 7 bases, the J end by 8 bases, with 18 bases between. Germline CDR1 and CDR2: LGHDT and YNNKEL (reference sequence). As DNA, the CDR3 is TGTGCCAGCACCTCGGGACCCGGGTGGCACATTCAGTACTTC. The encoded protein is CASTSGPGWHIQYF.

The chain uses TRBV10-3 and TRBJ2-2; the D gene is possibly TRBD1 (6 bases). Per germline, CDR1 ENHRY and CDR2 SYGVKD. Trimming left V 5 bases short and J 3 bases short, with 13 bases between. This CDR3 has 15 amino acids. The CDR3 sequence is CAISQTGQHTGELFF. The DNA of the CDR3 is TGTGCCATCAGTCAAACCGGACAGCACACCGGGGAGCTGTTTTTT.

In its sample, this clonotype was seen many times. The chain employs TRBV20-1 and TRBJ2-1; D might be TRBD2 (6 bases). V was pared by 1 base and J by 6 bases, with 19 bases between. Germline V gene sequence: CDR1 DFQATT, CDR2 SNEGSKA (reference sequence). This CDR3 has 16 residues. The CDR3 protein is CSARALGSGGRNEQFF. DNA of the CDR3: TGCAGTGCTAGAGCCTTGGGTAGCGGAGGGCGCAATGAGCAGTTCTTC.

The table lists this clonotype with many counts. This chain joins TRBV6-1 and TRBJ2-7; 8 bases agree with TRBD1. The V gene's germline CDR1 is MNHNS and CDR2 SASEGT. The CDR3 consists of 12 residues. After removal of 6 bases from V and 5 bases from J, the junction contained 3 bases not matched to a gene. CDR3 residues: CASRRTGNEQYF. For the CDR3, the DNA is TGTGCCAGCAGGAGGACAGGGAACGAGCAGTACTTC.

This chain links TRBV15 with TRBJ2-7; 11 nucleotides align to TRBD2. V lost 0 bases to trimming and J lost 3 bases; unmatched junction nucleotides: 13. The CDR3 length is 19 residues. Germline CDR1 reads LNHNV; CDR2 reads YYDKDF (reference sequence). DNA of the CDR3: TGTGCCACCAGCAGAGATTCGTGGGGGGCCGGGACTAGCGGCTACGAGCAGTACTTC. This sequence encodes CATSRDSWGAGTSGYEQYF. Supplemented by reference TRBV15 and TRBJ2-7, the full variable domain reads DAMVIQNPRYQVTQFGKPVTLSCSQTLNHNVMYWYQQKSSQAPKLLFHYYDKDFNNEADTPDNFQSRRPNTSFCFLDIRSPGLGDTAMYLCATSRDSWGAGTSGYEQYFGPGTRLTVT.

This clonotype was seen many times. V and J are TRBV11-3 and TRBJ2-4; 14 bases align to TRBD2. Germline V gene data show CDR1 as SGHNT and CDR2 as YENEEA. The ends lost 3 bases at V and 7 bases at J; junction bases unmatched: 5. The CDR3 consists of 16 residues. The CDR3 nucleotides are TGTGCCAGCAGCTTTACCGGGACTAGCGGGAGCAACATTCAGTACTTC. This codes for CASSFTGTSGSNIQYF.

The V gene is TRBV5-5, the J gene TRBJ1-2; D gene ambiguous. Germline CDR1 and CDR2: SGHKS and YYEKEE (reference sequence). The CDR3 contains 14 residues. Trimming removed 0 bases at V and 6 bases at J, with 12 bases between. The CDR3 spells CASSLATPRDGYTF. The CDR3 nucleotides read TGTGCCAGCAGCTTGGCGACACCCCGGGATGGCTACACCTTC.

V is TRBV6-4 and J is TRBJ2-2; possible D gene TRBD2, 6 bases. Germline CDR1 MRHNA, CDR2 SNTAGT. The V and J ends lost 7 bases and 0 bases respectively, with 18 bases between them. This CDR3 contains 17 residues. CDR3 amino acids: CASTAGTRPPNTGELFF. The CDR3 nucleotides are TGTGCCAGCACGGCGGGAACCCGCCCCCCGAACACCGGGGAGCTGTTTTTT.

This clonotype has ten or more counts. V gene TRBV6-2 or TRBV6-3 combines with J gene TRBJ2-1; D gene uncertain. V gave up 7 bases and J gave up 8 bases, with 9 bases separating them. The germline V gene has CDR1 MNHEY and CDR2 SVGEGT. The CDR3 length is 11 residues. The DNA for the CDR3 is TGTGCCAGCACAGGATACCATGAGCAGTTCTTC. Residues: CASTGYHEQFF.

This clonotype was picked up many times. The DNA for the CDR3 is TGTGCCAGCACTAGCGGGAATTGGGGTGAGCAGTTCTTC. This sequence encodes CASTSGNWGEQFF. The chain couples TRBV6-1 to TRBJ2-1, with TRBD2 matching 9 bases. With 7 bases clipped from V and 9 bases from J, the junction kept 7 bases outside the gene matches. CDR1 and CDR2 (germline): MNHNS, SASEGT. This CDR3 has 13 residues.

This clonotype was counted many times. The rearrangement uses TRBV4-1 and TRBJ2-7; weak D call: TRBD1 (6 bases). There are 14 residues in the CDR3. V lost 3 bases and J 6 bases, leaving 15 bases between the germline ends. CDR1 is MGHRA, CDR2 YSYEKL, per germline. CDR3 bases: TGCGCCAGCAGCCAGACCGGGACACAGGGCGAGCAGTACTTC. It encodes CASSQTGTQGEQYF.

This clonotype has a handful of counts. This may stem from a read error, because a much larger clone lies one nucleotide away. The J gene is TRBJ2-7, the V gene TRBV20-1; 8 positions agree with TRBD1. Losses at the gene ends were 1 base for V and 7 bases for J; bases not matched to a gene: 18. The CDR3 consists of 17 residues. Germline CDR1 is DFQATT and CDR2 is SNEGSKA (reference sequence). CDR3 bases: TGCAGTGCTAGAGGCTTGTTTCAGGGGGCCGGGGGTAATGAGCAGTACTTC. As protein: CSARGLFQGAGGNEQYF.

The V call is TRBV5-1, the J call TRBJ2-5; D unclear. V lost 2 bases and J 2 bases, leaving 13 bases between the germline ends. This CDR3 is 15 amino acids long. The germline V gene has CDR1 SGHRS and CDR2 YFSETQ. The CDR3 here is CASSLSWGLQETQYF. CDR3 bases: TGCGCCAGCAGCTTAAGTTGGGGTCTTCAAGAGACCCAGTACTTC.

The chain joins TRBV27 to TRBJ2-7; D remains ambiguous. Germline V gene lookup returns CDR1 MNHEY and CDR2 SMNVEV (reference sequence). The CDR3 extends over 15 amino acids. V was cut by 7 bases and J by 0 bases, with 16 bases left in between. CDR3 in amino acids: CASKPLKGNSYEQYF. For the CDR3, the DNA is TGTGCCAGCAAGCCCCTAAAGGGTAACTCCTACGAGCAGTACTTC.

This clonotype has more than one count but fewer than ten. The chain uses TRBV20-1 and TRBJ2-7; 13 nucleotides align to TRBD2. CDR1 and CDR2 (germline): DFQATT, SNEGSKA (reference sequence). V shed 6 bases, J shed 3 bases, and the junction held 5 bases outside the gene matches. The CDR3 covers 14 residues. Written as DNA, the CDR3 is TGCAGTGCGTTGGGACTAGCGGGGAGCTACGAGCAGTACTTC. Translation gives CSALGLAGSYEQYF.

The chain has TRBV3-1 and TRBJ2-6; D may be TRBD2 (5 bases). The CDR3 has 14 residues. The germline V gene encodes CDR1 LGHDT and CDR2 YNNKEL (reference sequence). Trimming took off 8 bases at V and 3 bases at J, with 11 bases between the two ends. The CDR3 is CASHRRGGANVLTF. CDR3 sequence (DNA): TGTGCCAGCCACCGTCGGGGTGGGGCCAACGTCCTGACTTTC.

The sample holds many counts of this clonotype. The CDR3 here is CASSLWAGDQPQHF. As DNA, the CDR3 is TGTGCCAGCAGCTTATGGGCAGGGGATCAGCCCCAGCATTTT. The chain combines TRBV7-2 with TRBJ1-5; D is possibly TRBD1 (6 bases). Germline lookup yields CDR1 SGHTA and CDR2 FQGNSA. The CDR3 is made up of 14 amino acids. Trimming stripped 2 bases from V and 5 bases from J, with 10 bases between.

V and J are TRBV29-1 and TRBJ1-3; D unclear. CDR3 length: 11 amino acids. V lost 8 bases, J lost 4 bases, and 9 bases lay in between. Germline V lookup: CDR1 SQVTM, CDR2 ANQGSEA. CDR3 DNA sequence: TGCAGCACGGAACTAGGAAACACCATATATTTT. Translated: CSTELGNTIYF.

This clonotype was picked up many times. The chain employs TRBV5-1 and TRBJ1-1, with 7 bases fitting TRBD1. The CDR3 is made up of 14 amino acids. J lost 3 bases, V lost 4 bases, and 6 bases had no gene match. Germline CDR1 reads SGHRS; CDR2 reads YFSETQ. The CDR3 region is CASSLQGRDTEAFF. CDR3 in DNA: TGCGCCAGCAGCCTACAGGGGAGGGACACTGAAGCTTTCTTT.